This TCR beta chain was identified in a study of blood T cell repertoires in COVID-19. Authors' methods: Nucleated cell number was recorded as an estimate derived from reference gene primer amplification. Sequenced by immunoSEQ multiplex PCR; TCRdb stores in-frame clones only, minus some. V and J calls and clone size are given by that table; D and trimming were obtained from the DNA. The table lists about 110,000 clones, approximately 80% of them singletons. Germline V CDR1 and CDR2: SQVTM, ANQGSEA. V lost 4 bases to trimming and J lost 11 bases; unmatched junction nucleotides: 7. The CDR3 is 11 residues long. In its sample, this clone was seen a few times.

The source of this sequence is a man aged 80 or over with acute or convalescent COVID-19. The chain links TRBV29-1 to TRBJ1-1; 7 nucleotides align to TRBD1. Material: peripheral blood. CDR3 bases: TGCAGCGTTGTGTTCCCCAGGGGGGCTTTCTTT. Protein: CSVVFPRGAFF.